This T cell receptor beta chain is drawn from a study of T cells in Graves' hyperthyroidism and ophthalmopathy (dated by TCRdb to the late 2010s). Study-level background: Peripheral blood was collected at initial diagnosis, before any treatment. A discovery cohort of 95 to 100 patients, 43 with Graves' ophthalmopathy and about 58 with stable Graves' hyperthyroidism, was used to find distinguishing TCR V-J signatures. Prospective prediction of ophthalmopathy was tested in an independent validation cohort consisting of 18 hyperthyroidism patients and approximately 16 patients who later progressed to ophthalmopathy. The roughly 91 discovery patients were randomly split 7:3 into training and test sets. Thyroid tissue and blood T-cell repertoires from over 5 Graves' hyperthyroidism patients were also compared in the study. After sampling, hyperthyroidism patients received methimazole starting at 30 mg daily, and ophthalmopathy patients received high-dose intravenous methylprednisolone. The paper reports TCR Vbeta CDR3 sequencing of roughly 140 peripheral blood samples: some 41 ophthalmopathy, roughly 74 hyperthyroidism and approximately 17 progressor patients. Study-wide conclusions, independent of this receptor: No statistical method was used to set the sample size in advance, and investigators knew the group allocation. In validation, the model predicted progression to ophthalmopathy a median of roughly 6.2 months before onset, with approximately 68% sensitivity and 72.22% specificity. Most expanded thyroid clonotypes (frequency above 0.001) were also found in blood, which suggests that blood repertoires may mirror thyroid immune responses. In cross-validation, a model built on a 13 V-J signature told ophthalmopathy apart from stable hyperthyroidism with just under 90% sensitivity and about 81% specificity, and in testing the same model reached 80%/75%.

This clonotype came up a few times. This receptor's antigen is unknown. No base quality values were provided; no much bigger clone lies one nucleotide off. The TCR beta CDR3 regions were amplified from RNA transcripts. The TCR CDR3 was subjected to a first round of RT-PCR using the HTBI primer set and the Qiagen OneStep RT-PCR kit. Libraries were constructed in a second round of multiplex PCR, after which size selection and purification were carried out. Paired-end sequencing of the libraries was performed with 100 bp reads on an Illumina HiSeq2000. The study's own analysis went as follows. SOAPnuke was used to process the raw data, throwing out any read that contained adapters or uncalled bases, had a mean Phred below 15, or lacked an exact constant-primer or identifier match. High-quality paired reads were merged with COPE v1.2.5, and unique nucleotide sequences were defined as clonotypes. Clonotypes were aligned to IMGT TRBV, TRBD and TRBJ reference segments using MiTCR v1.1. The analysis included only V-J combinations with a frequency above 0.0001, which together covered 99% to 99.2% of the repertoires. A TCS score was defined as the ratio of F50 (clonal expansion) to E x V (chaos), with BLOSUM62-based TCRdist applied between CDR3 peptides within each V-J. Welch's t-statistics and random forest reduced just over 500 V-J features to about 12, which were used in a naive Bayes classifier (R e1071). TCRdb ran its own pipeline on the public reads, namely fastp trimming at Q25 and MiXCR clone calling, and kept in-frame beta chains. Rows are unified per CDR3 protein, each entry keeping the most common DNA and genes. Here the V and J calls rest on TCRdb's processing, not on the authors' analysis. Here the sample has fewer than 450,000 distinct CDR3 sequences; about 18% occur a single time. Of the sample, 35% to 50% is held by the ten largest clones.

Counted from cysteine to phenylalanine, this CDR3 has 15 amino acids. The retained sequence is limited to the CDR3, 45 bases, with the frame set at the first base. V loses 9 bases of germline sequence and J loses 4 bases, and the interval between the two ends is 20 bases. The germline V gene provides CDR1 MNHEY and CDR2 SVGEGT. Ophthalmopathy patients had moderately to severely active disease, with a Clinical Activity Score of 3 or more, a NOSPECS grade of 4 or more, and a disease duration of less than 3 months. Exclusion was applied to patients with uncontrolled infections, other autoimmune diseases, pregnancy or lactation. Diagnoses relied on clinical symptoms, serum thyroxine and TRAb, thyroid ultrasound and orbital computed tomography. PBMCs were isolated from 7.5 to 10 ml of fresh peripheral blood by Ficoll-Paque density gradient centrifugation. Total RNA was extracted with Trizol reagent, and quality was checked on an Agilent 2100 Bioanalyzer.

The V gene is TRBV6-2 or TRBV6-3 and the J gene is TRBJ2-3, with a tentative D call of TRBD1 or TRBD2, each matching 5 bases. The TCR sequence derives from a man between 18 and 29 years old with Graves' ophthalmopathy. Sequenced input: blood. Here is the DNA: TGTGCCAGGTCTTGGGGGACCCAGGGCGCAGATACGCAGTATTTT. It is translated as CARSWGTQGADTQYF.